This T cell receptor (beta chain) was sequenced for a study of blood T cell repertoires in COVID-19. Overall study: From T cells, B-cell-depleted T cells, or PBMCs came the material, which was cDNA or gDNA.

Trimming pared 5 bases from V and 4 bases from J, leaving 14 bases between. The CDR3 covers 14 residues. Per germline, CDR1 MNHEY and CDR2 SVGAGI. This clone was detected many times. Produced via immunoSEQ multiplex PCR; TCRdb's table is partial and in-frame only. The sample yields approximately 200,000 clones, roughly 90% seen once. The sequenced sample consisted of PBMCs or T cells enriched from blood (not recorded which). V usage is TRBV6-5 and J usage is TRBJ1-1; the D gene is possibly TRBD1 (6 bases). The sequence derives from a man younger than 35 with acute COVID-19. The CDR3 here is CASSLGGESTEAFF. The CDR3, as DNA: TGTGCCAGCAGTCTAGGGGGGGAGAGCACTGAAGCTTTCTTT.